This TCR beta chain was documented in a study of blood T cells in healthy people across ages. A note on this clonotype: The antigen is undetermined.

Study results and limitations: It was the long-lived donors that had more naive CD4+ cells and higher diversity than aged donors. While age rose, TCR beta diversity per million T cells dropped in a roughly linear way.

Alongside a J-beta primer mix, a sample-barcoded 5' primer served in a second PCR lasting about 7 to 12 cycles. Every molecule of cDNA carried a tag from a template-switch adaptor with 12 random nucleotides. TCRdb re-derived calls from the 5' RACE reads in MiXCR, one entry per CDR3 protein. The sample includes 1,300,000 or so distinct CDR3 sequences, around 59% of them seen just once. CDR3 length equals 14 residues. The ends were cut back, 6 bases at V and 0 bases at J, with 12 bases in the middle. In germline, CDR1 is MNHNS, CDR2 SASEGT. The sequence derives from a man aged 18 to 30 in good health. Sequencing used blood. This chain connects TRBV6-1 to TRBJ2-7, with D possibly TRBD2 on 6 matching bases. CDR3 sequence (DNA): TGTGCCAGCAGCGGTCTCGGGGGCTCCTACGAGCAGTACTTC. It is translated as CASSGLGGSYEQYF.